One T cell receptor (beta chain) is described in this entry. This sample was included in a study of CDR3 diversity in severe acne. One entry per CDR3 protein, called by TCRdb with MiXCR from the PCR reads. In the table there are more than 70,000 distinct CDR3 sequences, about half of which are singletons. Per the germline V gene, CDR1 is MGHDK and CDR2 is SYGVNS. This CDR3 spans 12 amino acids. V was clipped by 10 bases and J by 2 bases, with 12 bases between them. The chain couples TRBV25-1 to TRBJ2-7; weak D call: TRBD1 (6 bases). The sequencing input was blood. This TCR came from a male donor with severe acne vulgaris. CDR3 loop: CATEDSTYEQYF. The CDR3 region has the DNA TGTGCCACCGAGGACAGTACCTACGAGCAGTACTTC.